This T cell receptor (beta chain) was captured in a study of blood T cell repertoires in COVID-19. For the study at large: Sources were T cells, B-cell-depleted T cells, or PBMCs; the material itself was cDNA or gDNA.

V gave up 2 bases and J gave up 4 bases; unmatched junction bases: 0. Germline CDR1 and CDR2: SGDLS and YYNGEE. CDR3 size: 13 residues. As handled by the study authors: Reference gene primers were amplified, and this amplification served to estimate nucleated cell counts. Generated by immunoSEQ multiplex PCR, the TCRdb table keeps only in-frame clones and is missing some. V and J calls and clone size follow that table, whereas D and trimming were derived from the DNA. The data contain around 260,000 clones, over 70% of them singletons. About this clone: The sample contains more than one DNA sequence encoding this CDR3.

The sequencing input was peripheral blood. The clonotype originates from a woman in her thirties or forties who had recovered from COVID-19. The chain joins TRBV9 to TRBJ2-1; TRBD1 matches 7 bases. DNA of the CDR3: TGTGCCAGCAGCGTGGGACAGTACAATGAGCAGTTCTTC. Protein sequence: CASSVGQYNEQFF.